This T cell receptor beta chain was sequenced in a study of blood T cell repertoires in COVID-19. Some clones are missing from TCRdb's copy, which holds only in-frame ones; the method was immunoSEQ multiplex PCR. Of approximately 280,000 clones listed, roughly 89% were seen once; the top ten hold about 5%. Germline-derived CDR1 and CDR2 are KGHSH and LQKENI. There are 13 residues in the CDR3. Trimming removed 1 base at V and 2 bases at J, with 5 bases between. Sequenced input: peripheral blood. The V gene is TRBV18, the J gene TRBJ2-5; D is unclear. The source of this sequence is a man aged 35 to 55 with acute or convalescent COVID-19. CDR3 sequence: CASSPQQQETQYF. The CDR3 nucleotides are TGTGCCAGCTCACCACAACAGCAAGAGACCCAGTACTTC.